The next 14 T cell receptor beta chains were all read from a single sample in a study of blood T cells in healthy people across ages. Sample-barcoded 5' priming and a J-beta primer mix drove a second PCR of about 6 to 11 cycles. TCRdb analysed the 5' RACE reads with MiXCR anew, one entry per CDR3 protein. There are about 650,000 distinct CDR3 sequences in the sample; approximately 29% occur only once, and approximately 15% lies in the top ten. The source material was blood. These receptors came from an elderly woman in good health.

This clonotype was detected many times. V usage is TRBV28 and J usage is TRBJ2-6, with a possible D match to TRBD1 (5 bases). V dropped 2 bases and J dropped 4 bases, with 9 bases sitting between them. Germline V gene sequence: CDR1 MDHEN, CDR2 SYDVKM. The CDR3 runs to 15 residues. The DNA of the CDR3 is TGTGCCAGCAGTTTAAGGGGTCACGGGGCCAACGTCCTGACTTTC. This translates into CASSLRGHGANVLTF.

Turning to this clonotype: A much larger clonotype is one base distant, so this may be a read error. The rearrangement uses TRBV24-1 and TRBJ2-1; D not resolved. This CDR3 comprises 15 residues. V shed 5 bases and J shed 5 bases, with 15 bases lying between them. Germline V gene lookup returns CDR1 KGHDR and CDR2 SFDVKD. The CDR3 spells CATSGRVAVNNEQFF. CDR3 nucleotides: TGTGCCACCAGTGGTCGCGTAGCCGTAAACAATGAGCAGTTCTTC.

With respect to this clonotype: A single base separates this from a much larger clone, so it may be a read error. The V call is TRBV7-2, the J call TRBJ2-5; D is uncertain. This CDR3 spans 12 amino acids. Trimming cost V 1 base and J 10 bases, with 10 bases left between them. The V gene's germline CDR1 is SGHTA and CDR2 FQGNSA. The CDR3 DNA reads TGTGCCAGCAGCTTAGTAGGGTCAGTCCAGTACTTC. Amino acid sequence: CASSLVGSVQYF.

The chain recombines TRBV5-1 with TRBJ2-4; 9 bases agree with TRBD1. The germline V gene encodes CDR1 SGHRS and CDR2 YFSETQ. The V gene end was trimmed by 4 bases and the J gene end by 9 bases; junction bases not matched to a gene: 14. The CDR3 is 16 residues long. CDR3 region: CASSLETGGRRTIQYF. DNA of the CDR3: TGCGCCAGCAGCCTGGAAACAGGGGGCAGGCGAACCATTCAGTACTTC. Combining the CDR3 with reference TRBV5-1 and TRBJ2-4 gives the whole variable domain KAGVTQTPRYLIKTRGQQVTLSCSPISGHRSVSWYQQTPGQGLQFLFEYFSETQRNKGNFPGRFSGRQFSNSRSEMNVSTLELGDSALYLCASSLETGGRRTIQYFGAGTRLSVL.

The genes are TRBV6-5 and TRBJ2-4; weak D call: TRBD1 (5 bases). The J call may be in error: the DNA end matches TRBJ2-7 better. This CDR3 contains 16 residues. Looked up from germline, CDR1 is MNHEY and CDR2 is SVGAGI. CDR3 loop: CASILTTASRKYEQYF. The CDR3 bases are TGTGCCAGCATCCTCACGACAGCCTCCAGAAAATACGAGCAGTACTTC.

This clonotype was detected ten times or more. This sequence joins TRBV6-6 and TRBJ2-7; D remains unclear. The CDR3 is 14 amino acids. Germline CDR1 and CDR2: MNHNY and SVGAGI (reference sequence). The ends were cut back, 5 bases at V and 6 bases at J, with 17 bases in the middle. CDR3 in amino acids: CASSHTGPKGEQYF. The CDR3 DNA sequence: TGTGCCAGCAGTCATACCGGGCCTAAAGGCGAGCAGTACTTC.

This clonotype turned up a few times. This may be a read error: a much more frequent sequence differs by one nucleotide. This rearrangement joins TRBV20-1 to TRBJ2-7, with 9 bases matching TRBD2. This CDR3 is 15 amino acids long. CDR1 is DFQATT and CDR2 is SNEGSKA in the germline V gene (reference sequence). Losses at the gene ends were 3 bases for V and 7 bases for J; bases not matched to a gene: 13. The CDR3 here is CSASRRGGYYNEQYF. DNA of the CDR3: TGCAGTGCTAGTAGGCGGGGGGGTTATTACAATGAGCAGTACTTC.

This clonotype was detected many times. The chain links TRBV5-1 to TRBJ2-5, with 10 positions matching TRBD1. Trimming took 9 bases from V and 5 from J; bases not matched to a gene: 16. CDR1 and CDR2 (germline): SGHRS, YFSETQ. This CDR3 region has 16 residues. The CDR3 sequence is CATPPHRDRGNETQYF. CDR3 in DNA: TGCGCCACCCCCCCGCACCGGGACAGGGGCAATGAGACCCAGTACTTC.

The chain joins TRBV5-1 to TRBJ1-5; unclear D gene. Germline V gene sequence: CDR1 SGHRS, CDR2 YFSETQ. The CDR3 totals 15 residues. The V gene lost 1 base and the J gene lost 3 bases, with 11 bases spanning the gap. In nucleotides, the CDR3 is TGCGCCAGCAGCTTGACGGGTAGCCCCAATCAGCCCCAGCATTTT. It yields the protein CASSLTGSPNQPQHF.

Comments on this clonotype: A much larger clone lies a single base off, so this may be a read error. V is TRBV6-5 and J is TRBJ2-4; 7 bases match TRBD2. The J call could be wrong; TRBJ2-7 is a better fit for the DNA end. The CDR3 has 15 amino acids. Germline V gives CDR1 MNHEY, CDR2 SVGAGI. CDR3 protein: CASCYSSSGGYEQYF. CDR3 bases: TGTGCCAGCTGTTACTCGTCTAGCGGTGGGTACGAGCAGTACTTC.

J is TRBJ1-1 and V is TRBV7-2; D gene ambiguous. Germline V gene data show CDR1 as SGHTA and CDR2 as FQGNSA. Trimming removed 4 bases at V and 5 bases at J, with 14 bases between. The CDR3 is 14 residues long. CDR3 residues: CASSSTAAGTEAFF. The CDR3 nucleotides read TGTGCCAGCAGCTCCACCGCCGCCGGTACTGAAGCTTTCTTT.

Remarks on this clonotype: At one end the junction does not follow the germline gene, possibly because of a read error. CDR3 sequence: CSVETAVHSGADVLTF. In DNA form, the CDR3 reads TGCAGCGTTGAGACAGCCGTCCACTCTGGGGCCGACGTCCTGACTTTC. This chain links TRBV29-1 with TRBJ2-6; D perhaps matches TRBD1 (5 bases). In germline, CDR1 is SQVTM, CDR2 ANQGSEA. This CDR3 contains 16 residues. Drawing the rest from reference TRBV29-1 and TRBJ2-6, the complete variable domain is SAVISQKPSRDICQRGTSLTIQCQVDSQVTMMFWYRQQPGQSLTLIATANQGSEATYESGFVIDKFPISRPNLTFSTLTVSNMSPEDSSIYLCSVETAVHSGADVLTFGAGSRLTVL.

Comments on this clonotype: A much larger clone lies one base from this, so it may be a read error. The chain couples TRBV7-3 to TRBJ2-7; D possibly corresponds to TRBD1 (6 bases). V lost 2 bases and J lost 7, with 18 bases in between. Germline V gene lookup returns CDR1 SGHTA and CDR2 FQGTGA. The CDR3 length is 15 residues. For the CDR3, the DNA is TGTGCCAGCAGCTTATTCCCAGGGGTTAGCAATGAGCAGTACTTC. Amino acid sequence: CASSLFPGVSNEQYF.

This clonotype has ten or more counts. The V gene is TRBV28, the J gene TRBJ2-1; 11 bases align to TRBD1. The germline V gene encodes CDR1 MDHEN and CDR2 SYDVKM. This CDR3 is built from 14 residues. After removal of 8 bases from V and 3 bases from J, the junction contained 3 bases not matched to a gene. Written as DNA, the CDR3 is TGTGCCAGCGGCGGGACAGGGGGCTACAATGAGCAGTTCTTC. Protein sequence: CASGGTGGYNEQFF. The full variable domain, completed using reference TRBV28 and TRBJ2-1, is DVKVTQSSRYLVKRTGEKVFLECVQDMDHENMFWYRQDPGLGLRLIYFSYDVKMKEKGDIPEGYSVSREKKERFSLILESASTNQTSMYLCASGGTGGYNEQFFGPGTRLTVL.